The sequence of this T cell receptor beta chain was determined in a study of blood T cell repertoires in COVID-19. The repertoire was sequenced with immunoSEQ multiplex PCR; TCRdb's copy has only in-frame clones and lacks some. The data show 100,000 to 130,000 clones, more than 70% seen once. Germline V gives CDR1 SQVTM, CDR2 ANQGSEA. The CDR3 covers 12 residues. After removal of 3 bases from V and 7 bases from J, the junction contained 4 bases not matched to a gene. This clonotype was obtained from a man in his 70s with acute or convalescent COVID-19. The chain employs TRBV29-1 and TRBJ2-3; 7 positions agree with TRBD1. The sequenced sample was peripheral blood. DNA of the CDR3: TGCAGCGTTGAGCCACAGGGGAATACGCAGTATTTT. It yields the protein CSVEPQGNTQYF.